These T cell receptor beta chains were read from a single sample in a study of T-cell reconstitution after alpha-beta-depleted transplantation in children. TCRdb called the PCR reads again in MiXCR, with one record for every CDR3 protein. The table shows approximately 350,000 distinct CDR3 sequences, with 15% to 20% occurring only once. Sequencing used PBMCs, mostly from graft donor cells, obtained 360 days after TCRalphabeta/CD19-depleted stem cell transplant. Receptors originate from a male patient aged 2 to 9 who had a stem cell transplant for acute lymphoblastic leukemia, so the T cells may come from the graft donor. Both conserved end residues are part of each CDR3. A D gene is named only where the DNA matches it firmly. Rows may omit the clone size; those that give it use once, few, many or a size class.

TRBV29-1,TRBJ2-1,NA,few,CSVPSGTTYNEQFF,TGCAGCGTTCCCAGCGGGACAACATACAATGAGCAGTTCTTC
TRBV20-1,TRBJ2-7,TRBD2,many,CSARDGGEYEQYF,TGCAGTGCTAGAGATGGGGGGGAGTACGAGCAGTACTTC
TRBV19,TRBJ2-1,NA,NA,CASSIRSRDEQFF,TGTGCCAGTAGTATCAGGAGCCGGGATGAGCAGTTCTTC
TRBV20-1,TRBJ2-7,TRBD2,many,CSARRGTRSYEQYF,TGCAGTGCCCGGCGGGGGACCCGCTCCTACGAGCAGTACTTC
TRBV12-1,TRBJ1-5,NA,NA,CASSPGQVGPQHF,TGTGCCAGCAGCCCAGGGCAGGTCGGGCCCCAGCATTTT
TRBV4-3,TRBJ2-7,NA,many,CASSQVGILHYEQYF,TGCGCCAGCAGCCAAGTGGGGATCCTCCACTACGAGCAGTACTTC
TRBV20-1,TRBJ2-2,NA,many,CSARDSATVKNTGELFF,TGCAGTGCTAGAGATAGCGCGACCGTTAAGAACACCGGGGAGCTGTTTTTT
TRBV5-1,TRBJ1-5,NA,many,CASSLGQAGNQPQHF,TGCGCCAGCAGCTTGGGACAGGCTGGCAATCAGCCCCAGCATTTT
TRBV4-3,TRBJ2-1,TRBD2,few,CASSRTSGRDNEQFF,TGCGCCAGCAGCCGGACTAGCGGGAGGGACAATGAGCAGTTCTTC
TRBV5-1,TRBJ2-6,NA,few,CASRPWGANVLTF,TGCGCCAGCAGGCCATGGGGGGCCAACGTCCTGACTTTC
TRBV20-1,TRBJ1-1,TRBD1,many,CSADRVTEAFF,TGCAGTGCTGACAGGGTGACTGAAGCTTTCTTT
TRBV12-3/TRBV12-4,TRBJ2-6,NA,few,CASRQGPLTNSGANVLTF,TGTGCCAGCAGACAGGGACCGCTAACAAACTCTGGGGCCAACGTCCTGACTTTC
TRBV20-1,TRBJ2-1,TRBD2,few,CSALGGTSGHWDEQFF,TGCAGTGCCCTGGGGGGGACTAGCGGGCATTGGGATGAGCAGTTCTTC
TRBV28,TRBJ1-2,TRBD1,few,CASTPRTGNFLYGYTF,TGTGCCAGCACCCCCCGGACAGGGAATTTCCTCTATGGCTACACCTTC
TRBV6-5,TRBJ1-4,TRBD1,few,CASSNRDRDEKLFF,TGTGCCAGCAGTAACCGGGACAGGGACGAAAAACTGTTTTTT
TRBV28,TRBJ2-1,TRBD2,NA,CASSFVLAGGLSSYNEQFF,TGTGCCAGCAGTTTTGTTCTAGCGGGAGGGCTAAGCTCCTACAATGAGCAGTTCTTC
TRBV6-5,TRBJ2-3,TRBD1,many,CASSWYRGTDTQYF,TGTGCCAGCAGTTGGTACAGGGGGACAGATACGCAGTATTTT
TRBV12-3/TRBV12-4,TRBJ2-1,NA,many,CASSHPGGYNEQFF,TGTGCCAGCAGTCACCCCGGCGGCTACAATGAGCAGTTCTTC
TRBV12-3/TRBV12-4,TRBJ2-6,NA,few,CASRSDTGPGANVLTF,TGTGCCAGCAGATCTGATACAGGGCCCGGGGCCAACGTCCTGACTTTC
TRBV20-1,TRBJ2-2,NA,NA,CSASGLANTGELFF,TGCAGTGCTAGCGGACTGGCGAACACCGGGGAGCTGTTTTTT
TRBV5-1,TRBJ2-1,NA,few,CASSSGDRIYNEQFF,TGCGCCAGCAGCTCCGGGGACCGAATCTACAATGAGCAGTTCTTC
TRBV28,TRBJ2-1,TRBD2,few,CACTGLGRYNEQFF,TGTGCCTGCACGGGACTAGGACGGTACAATGAGCAGTTCTTC
TRBV12-3/TRBV12-4,TRBJ2-2,TRBD1,few,CASSADRSTGELFF,TGTGCCAGCAGTGCGGACAGGAGCACCGGGGAGCTGTTTTTT
TRBV4-2,TRBJ1-6,TRBD1,many,CASSQEVVRGRNSPLHF,TGTGCCAGCAGCCAAGAAGTGGTCAGGGGGCGAAATTCACCCCTCCACTTT
TRBV7-6,TRBJ2-1,NA,few,CASSLAGSSGVYNEQFF,TGTGCCAGCAGCTTAGCTGGGAGTAGCGGAGTCTACAATGAGCAGTTCTTC
TRBV6-5,TRBJ2-1,TRBD2,NA,CASSYPPTSRAYNEQFF,TGTGCCAGCAGTTATCCCCCGACTAGCAGAGCCTACAATGAGCAGTTCTTC
TRBV12-3/TRBV12-4,TRBJ2-1,TRBD1,NA,CASTTRQGGDNEQFF,TGTGCCAGCACTACGAGACAGGGGGGGGACAATGAGCAGTTCTTC
TRBV6-2/TRBV6-3,TRBJ1-2,TRBD1,NA,CASSYHRSGQGYIYGYTF,TGTGCCAGCAGTTACCACAGGTCGGGACAGGGATATATCTATGGCTACACCTTC
TRBV29-1,TRBJ2-5,TRBD1,NA,CSVERTGAETQYF,TGCAGCGTTGAAAGGACAGGGGCAGAGACCCAGTACTTC
TRBV13,TRBJ1-2,NA,NA,CASSLGGVMYSDRYGYTF,TGTGCCAGCAGCTTAGGAGGGGTCATGTACAGCGACCGATATGGCTACACCTTC
TRBV6-1,TRBJ2-3,TRBD2,NA,CASSATSGRSDTQYF,TGTGCCAGCAGTGCGACTAGCGGGAGGTCAGATACGCAGTATTTT
TRBV18,TRBJ2-5,TRBD1,NA,CASSPPTGPGETQYF,TGTGCCAGCTCACCACCGACAGGGCCCGGGGAGACCCAGTACTTC
TRBV28,TRBJ1-4,NA,NA,CASSSVGARTNEKLFF,TGTGCCAGCAGTTCGGTTGGGGCGAGGACTAATGAAAAACTGTTTTTT
TRBV20-1,TRBJ1-6,NA,few,CSATDRYSPLHF,TGCAGTGCAACTGACAGATATTCACCCCTCCACTTT
TRBV11-3,TRBJ2-2,NA,few,CASSRTITGELFF,TGTGCCAGCAGCCGGACTATAACCGGGGAGCTGTTTTTT
TRBV4-3,TRBJ2-2,NA,few,CASSQDARPMGELFF,TGCGCCAGCAGCCAAGACGCACGTCCCATGGGGGAGCTGTTTTTT
TRBV12-3/TRBV12-4,TRBJ2-5,NA,many,CASRPGTSEETQYF,TGTGCCAGCAGGCCTGGGACTTCTGAAGAGACCCAGTACTTC
TRBV27,TRBJ2-7,NA,NA,CASSPKYRGSSYEQYF,TGTGCCAGCAGTCCTAAATACAGAGGTAGCTCCTACGAGCAGTACTTC
TRBV30,TRBJ2-1,TRBD2,few,CAWKGDTSGRSPYNEQFF,TGTGCCTGGAAAGGGGACACTAGCGGGAGGTCCCCCTACAATGAGCAGTTCTTC
TRBV5-1,TRBJ2-5,TRBD1,NA,CASSTDRGGETQYF,TGCGCCAGCAGCACTGACAGGGGCGGAGAGACCCAGTACTTC
TRBV20-1,TRBJ2-3,NA,NA,CSARAGALTDTQYF,TGCAGTGCTAGAGCGGGAGCGCTCACAGATACGCAGTATTTT
TRBV7-9,TRBJ2-7,TRBD1,few,CASSLASGTGGEQYF,TGTGCCAGCAGCTTAGCGTCGGGGACAGGGGGCGAGCAGTACTTC
TRBV6-1,TRBJ2-7,NA,few,CASSQRGGPFSYEQYF,TGTGCCAGCAGTCAGAGGGGGGGGCCCTTCTCCTACGAGCAGTACTTC
TRBV11-2,TRBJ2-7,NA,few,CASSFKDTRSYEQYF,TGTGCCAGCAGCTTTAAGGACACACGCTCCTACGAGCAGTACTTC
TRBV5-1,TRBJ2-5,TRBD1,few,CASSSRGLGGRETQYF,TGCGCCAGCAGCTCGAGGGGGCTCGGAGGACGGGAGACCCAGTACTTC
TRBV12-3/TRBV12-4,TRBJ1-1,NA,many,CASSFGEGTEAFF,TGTGCCAGCAGTTTCGGGGAGGGCACTGAAGCTTTCTTT
TRBV20-1,TRBJ2-4,NA,NA,CSARDKGGGGNIQYF,TGCAGTGCTAGAGATAAGGGCGGAGGGGGAAACATTCAGTACTTC
TRBV5-4,TRBJ2-3,NA,NA,CASSLPGNGGTRTDTQYF,TGTGCCAGCAGCTTGCCAGGGAACGGGGGAACTCGCACAGATACGCAGTATTTT
TRBV30,TRBJ2-7,NA,NA,CAWSAVYEQYF,TGTGCCTGGAGCGCGGTCTACGAGCAGTACTTC
TRBV5-1,TRBJ2-1,TRBD2,NA,CASSSGAGEPYNEQFF,TGCGCCAGCAGCTCGGGAGCGGGAGAGCCCTACAATGAGCAGTTCTTC
TRBV20-1,TRBJ2-7,NA,NA,CSARGVNPQGQRGGYPSYEQYF,TGCAGTGCTAGAGGGGTCAATCCACAGGGACAACGAGGCGGCTATCCCTCCTACGAGCAGTACTTC
TRBV4-1,TRBJ2-7,TRBD2,few,CASSQDPGGTSGRYRYEQYF,TGCGCCAGCAGCCAAGATCCAGGGGGGACTAGCGGGCGCTATCGTTACGAGCAGTACTTC
TRBV4-3,TRBJ2-1,TRBD2,NA,CASSQDQAGGGQFF,TGCGCCAGCAGCCAAGATCAAGCGGGAGGAGGACAGTTCTTC
TRBV28,TRBJ1-2,NA,many,CASSPWTNEIYGYTF,TGTGCCAGCAGTCCTTGGACTAACGAGATCTATGGCTACACCTTC
TRBV6-2/TRBV6-3,TRBJ2-1,TRBD2,many,CASTGSVAGEGNEQFF,TGTGCCAGCACGGGGTCGGTGGCGGGAGAGGGGAATGAGCAGTTCTTC